Described below is a single T cell receptor beta chain sequence and its context. What antigen it recognizes has not been identified. The input lacks base qualities; no much larger clone sits a single base away. The data stem from a study of blood T cell repertoires in COVID-19 (dated by TCRdb to about 2020). Context from the whole study: The collaborator samples originated in the United States, Italy and Spain and spanned the acute and convalescent phases of COVID-19. The prospective study material was composed of cDNA or gDNA derived from T cells, B-cell-depleted T cells, or PBMCs. The dataset comprised deeply sampled blood TCRbeta repertoires from subjects exposed to, actively infected with, or recovered from COVID-19. The repertoires were released in a freely available public database meant as a resource for research on the immune response to SARS-CoV-2. The samples were drawn from the first 160 participants of the ongoing ImmuneRACE study and from 950 to 1,500 subjects provided by 6 global collaborators. Sample metadata almost always included a de-identified subject ID, COVID-19 status, age in years and sex. Where HLA class I and class II types were available, the types were taken from metadata supplied by the sample provider, not from assay-based typing. What the study reported, not specific to this receptor: Clinical and demographic metadata were provided uncurated, with the amount varying by source and participant.

TCRbeta CDR3 regions were amplified from genomic DNA by means of the immunoSEQ Assay, a bias-controlled multiplex PCR. In the source study's methods: The number of nucleated cells in each sample was estimated from the amplification of reference gene primers within the assay. To quantify the absolute abundance of each unique TCRbeta CDR3 rearrangement, sequence reads were collapsed and filtered. For each sample, productive Simpson clonality was calculated as the square root of Simpson's diversity index over productive rearrangements. Held by TCRdb, this immuneACCESS table contains in-frame sequences only and omits some clones. Under half of the omission traces to an unresolved V gene where checked; the cause of the rest is unknown. From that table come the V and J calls and clone size; the DNA was used to work out D and trimming. The sample table holds under 250,000 clones, of which about 83% were seen once. Roughly 8% of the sample is in the top ten clones.

Collaborating institutions collected whole blood in K2EDTA tubes following their own protocols. For TCRbeta analysis, collaborators shipped samples in one of three forms: frozen whole blood, isolated PBMCs, or DNA extracted from either of those sample types. The germline V gene supplies CDR1 MRHNA and CDR2 SNTAGT. Measured from the cysteine to the phenylalanine, the CDR3 is 15 residues long. The read is trimmed to its CDR3 DNA, 45 bases read in frame from base 1. At the junction V is shortened by 4 bases and J by 1 base; bases outside the gene matches: 3. The chain joins TRBV6-4 to TRBJ2-1; 8 bases in the middle match TRBD2. The clonotype was recovered from a woman between 50 and 59 years old with active or convalescent COVID-19. The source material was peripheral blood. Here the CDR3 is given as CASSAERESYNEQFF. The DNA sequence is given as TGTGCCAGCAGTGCCGAGCGGGAGTCCTACAATGAGCAGTTCTTC.